Below are 30 T cell receptor beta chains sequenced from a single sample in a study of shared clonotypes between healthy human individuals. Profiled with immunoSEQ multiplex PCR; TCRdb holds only in-frame clones, not every one. The sample lists about 1.9 million clones, 93% occurring once. Cells designated naive CD8 were CD45RO-negative and were positively selected for CCR7, with terminally differentiated effector memory CD45RA+ cells excluded. The sequencing input was naive CD8+ T cells from PBMCs. These TCRs come from a man aged 18 to 29 in good health. Some clones in this sample may be carry-over from other donors' samples.

This chain connects TRBV27 to TRBJ2-7; 10 bases align to TRBD1. The CDR3 runs to 14 residues. Losses at the gene ends were 4 bases for V and 5 bases for J; bases not matched to a gene: 5. Germline V gene lookup returns CDR1 MNHEY and CDR2 SMNVEV (reference sequence). The CDR3 spells CASSSDRGLNEQYF. The DNA of the CDR3 is TGTGCCAGCAGTTCCGACAGGGGGCTTAACGAGCAGTACTTC.

This clone was found once. The rearrangement joins TRBV7-9 to TRBJ2-3; 7 bases are a match to TRBD1. The CDR3 totals 15 residues. Germline V gene lookup returns CDR1 SEHNR and CDR2 FQNEAQ (reference sequence). V lost 5 bases and J lost 2; bases outside the gene matches: 7. The CDR3 region has the DNA TGTGCCAGCAGCCCCGGGACAGTACCCACAGATACGCAGTATTTT. It codes for CASSPGTVPTDTQYF.

Points on this clone: This CDR3 is also generated by other DNA sequences in the sample. V and J are TRBV10-2 and TRBJ2-7; D is uncertain. V lost 2 bases, J lost 4 bases, and 3 bases lay in between. The CDR3 sequence is 11 residues long. Germline assignment: CDR1 WSHSY and CDR2 SAAADI. The CDR3 region has the DNA TGCGCCAGCAGTGAGCGTTACGAGCAGTACTTC. It codes for CASSERYEQYF.

This clone is a singleton in its sample. The chain links TRBV11-3 to TRBJ2-1; D is unresolved. V lost 5 bases and J 5 bases, leaving 10 bases between the germline ends. CDR1 is SGHNT and CDR2 is YENEEA in the germline V gene. The CDR3 totals 13 residues. The CDR3 protein is CASSPFPDNEQFF. In DNA, the CDR3 is TGTGCCAGCAGCCCCTTTCCCGACAATGAGCAGTTCTTC.

The V and J genes are TRBV7-3 and TRBJ2-1; D tentatively reads TRBD1 or TRBD2 (5 bases each). The germline V and J ends were trimmed by 0 bases and 3 bases, with 12 bases remaining between them. The CDR3 runs to 16 residues. Germline V gene data show CDR1 as SGHTA and CDR2 as FQGTGA. The CDR3 is CASSLTAGSLYNEQFF. The CDR3 bases are TGTGCCAGCAGCTTAACCGCAGGGAGCCTCTACAATGAGCAGTTCTTC.

This clone was detected only once. V and J are TRBV11-2 and TRBJ1-1, with unresolved D. The CDR3 extends over 14 amino acids. The germline CDR1 and CDR2 sequences are SGHAT and FQNNGV. The V end lost 1 base, the J end lost 5 bases, and 11 bases lay between the germline ends. This CDR3 is CASSLAPENTEAFF. DNA of the CDR3: TGTGCCAGCAGCTTAGCCCCAGAGAATACTGAAGCTTTCTTT.

The chain employs TRBV7-2 and TRBJ1-2; TRBD1 agrees at 9 bases. CDR1 SGHTA and CDR2 FQGNSA come from the germline V gene. With V trimmed by 5 bases and J by 7 bases, 11 bases remained unmatched. The CDR3 length is 15 residues. CDR3 nucleotides: TGTGCCAGCAGCCTCAGGACAGGGGCGCTCGGTGGCTACACCTTC. It translates to CASSLRTGALGGYTF.

Of note for this clone: The sample carries other DNA sequences with the same CDR3. The chain couples TRBV13 to TRBJ2-3; D unclear. The CDR3 loop spans 12 amino acids. V shed 4 bases and J shed 1 base, with 3 bases lying between them. Per the germline V gene, CDR1 is PRHDT and CDR2 is FYEKMQ (reference sequence). The DNA for the CDR3 is TGTGCCAGCAGCTCTGGCACAGATACGCAGTATTTT. Its translation is CASSSGTDTQYF. The variable domain in full, completed from reference TRBV13 and TRBJ2-3, reads AAGVIQSPRHLIKEKRETATLKCYPIPRHDTVYWYQQGPGQDPQFLISFYEKMQSDKGSIPDRFSAQQFSDYHSELNMSSLELGDSALYFCASSSGTDTQYFGPGTRLTVL.

As for this clone: Distinct nucleotide sequences in the sample also encode this CDR3. This chain links TRBV7-9 with TRBJ1-5, with D unclear. The CDR3 is 14 residues long. Germline CDR1 is SEHNR and CDR2 is FQNEAQ (reference sequence). V lost 1 base, J lost 3 bases, and 7 bases lay in between. The CDR3 loop is CASSLGGLNQPQHF. In DNA form, the CDR3 reads TGTGCCAGCAGCTTAGGAGGGCTCAATCAGCCCCAGCATTTT.

The chain uses TRBV18 and TRBJ2-1; TRBD1 might be the D (6 bases). Germline assignment: CDR1 KGHSH and CDR2 LQKENI. The V end was cut by 5 bases, the J end by 7 bases, with 12 bases between. The CDR3 loop spans 13 amino acids. The CDR3 nucleotides are TGTGCCAGCTCAGCGGAGACAGGAAATGAGCAGTTCTTC. Translating gives CASSAETGNEQFF.

The CDR3 nucleotides read TGTGCCAGCAGGGCCGGGCAATACGAGCAGTACTTC. Encoded protein: CASRAGQYEQYF. The chain couples TRBV28 to TRBJ2-7, with D uncertain. There are 12 residues in the CDR3. V was cut by 6 bases and J by 4 bases, with 10 bases left in between. The V gene's germline CDR1 is MDHEN and CDR2 SYDVKM.

CDR3 sequence: CASSPDRGGPEAFF. DNA of the CDR3: TGCGCCAGCAGTCCCGACAGGGGCGGCCCTGAAGCTTTCTTT. The genes are TRBV4-3 and TRBJ1-1, with 8 bases aligning to TRBD1. The CDR3 has 14 residues. Germline assignment: CDR1 LGHNA and CDR2 YSLEER. Trimming took 6 bases from V and 6 from J; bases not matched to a gene: 9.

The chain recombines TRBV7-8 with TRBJ1-2; D is ambiguous. V was cut by 5 bases and J by 4 bases, with 20 bases left in between. Per the germline V gene, CDR1 is SGHVS and CDR2 is FQNEAQ. The CDR3 covers 16 residues. DNA of the CDR3: TGTGCCAGCAGCGTCGATGGGAGGGCCAAGAGCTATGGCTACACCTTC. Translation: CASSVDGRAKSYGYTF.

The count of this clone is one. This chain links TRBV11-2 with TRBJ2-7; 8 nucleotides match TRBD1. Germline V CDR1 and CDR2: SGHAT, FQNNGV. J lost 6 bases, V lost 5 bases, and 9 bases had no gene match. The CDR3 covers 14 residues. CDR3 bases: TGTGCCAGCAGCCCAAGTCGGACAGGGCCCGAGCAGTACTTC. Translating it yields CASSPSRTGPEQYF.

CDR3 protein: CASSQTGTGGPETQYF. In nucleotides, the CDR3 is TGCGCCAGCAGCCAGACCGGGACAGGGGGCCCAGAGACCCAGTACTTC. This chain links TRBV4-3 with TRBJ2-5, with 12 positions matching TRBD1. This CDR3 has 16 residues. The V gene's germline CDR1 is LGHNA and CDR2 YSLEER. Losses at the gene ends were 3 bases for V and 4 bases for J; bases not matched to a gene: 6.

As DNA, the CDR3 is TGTGCCAGCAGTAAAGGGCACGAGCAGTACTTC. Translation: CASSKGHEQYF. This rearrangement joins TRBV27 to TRBJ2-7; unclear D gene. The CDR3 has 11 residues. V shed 5 bases and J shed 5 bases, with 7 bases lying between them. From germline, CDR1 is MNHEY and CDR2 SMNVEV (reference sequence).

This chain links TRBV5-1 with TRBJ2-7, with 7 bases lining up with TRBD2. The germline CDR1 and CDR2 sequences are SGHRS and YFSETQ. Germline trimming cut 2 bases from V and 2 bases from J; bases unmatched to any gene: 7. The CDR3 extends over 15 amino acids. CDR3 loop: CASSFSGRGTYEQYF. The CDR3 DNA is TGCGCCAGCAGCTTTTCTGGGCGGGGGACCTACGAGCAGTACTTC.

The chain joins TRBV4-3 to TRBJ1-2; TRBD1 might be the D (5 bases). Per germline, CDR1 LGHNA and CDR2 YSLEER. The CDR3 runs 15 residues. Deletions cut 1 base from V and 1 base from J, with 10 bases between. This CDR3 reads CASSQGAGSNYGYTF. Written as DNA, the CDR3 is TGCGCCAGCAGCCAAGGGGCAGGGAGTAACTATGGCTACACCTTC.

About this clone itself: Other DNA sequences in the sample encode the same CDR3. The chain recombines TRBV28 with TRBJ2-7, with 9 bases aligning to TRBD1. Germline-derived CDR1 and CDR2 are MDHEN and SYDVKM. With V trimmed by 5 bases and J by 3 bases, 2 bases remained unmatched. CDR3 size: 13 residues. The CDR3 is CASSPGQGYEQYF. CDR3 coding DNA: TGTGCCAGCAGTCCGGGACAGGGCTACGAGCAGTACTTC.

The chain combines TRBV28 with TRBJ2-1; 7 bases are shared with TRBD2. Germline values: CDR1 MDHEN, CDR2 SYDVKM. The CDR3 totals 15 residues. J was trimmed by 8 bases and V by 4 bases; bases with no gene match: 11. DNA of the CDR3: TGTGCCAGCAGTTGGACTCGGGCTAGCGGCGATGAGCAGTTCTTC. Translating it yields CASSWTRASGDEQFF.

The chain is built from TRBV28 and TRBJ2-7; TRBD2 matches at 7 bases. The CDR3 length is 14 residues. V shed 9 bases and J 5 bases; nucleotides not matched to a gene: 13. Germline V gives CDR1 MDHEN, CDR2 SYDVKM. CDR3 in amino acids: CASYGRGSTDEQYF. The DNA of the CDR3 is TGTGCCAGTTATGGGCGCGGGAGCACCGACGAGCAGTACTTC.

The chain couples TRBV28 to TRBJ1-2; D is uncertain. Germline V gene data show CDR1 as MDHEN and CDR2 as SYDVKM. Between the trimmed V and J ends, which lost 4 bases and 6 bases, there was a span of 24 bases. This CDR3 comprises 17 residues. The CDR3 sequence is CASSSPLLEYSRHGYTF. In nucleotides, the CDR3 is TGTGCCAGCAGTTCCCCCCTTTTGGAATATAGTCGACATGGCTACACCTTC.

The chain combines TRBV11-2 with TRBJ2-1; 9 bases match TRBD2. The junction had 8 bases not matched to a gene; V was cut back by 0 bases and J by 8 bases. CDR1 is SGHAT, CDR2 FQNNGV, per germline. The CDR3 contains 16 residues. CDR3 coding DNA: TGTGCCAGCAGCTTAGATGGGACTAGCTGGGGGCATGAGCAGTTCTTC. Protein: CASSLDGTSWGHEQFF.

The chain uses TRBV7-6 and TRBJ2-7; D is possibly TRBD2 (7 bases). Germline V lookup: CDR1 SGHVS, CDR2 FNYEAQ. The germline V and J ends were trimmed by 0 bases and 2 bases, with 11 bases remaining between them. The CDR3 runs to 15 residues. The DNA for the CDR3 is TGTGCCAGCAGCTTAGCGGGAGGGGGAACCTACGAGCAGTACTTC. It translates to CASSLAGGGTYEQYF.

For the CDR3, the DNA is TGTGCCAGCAGCACAGGGTTCAATGAGCAGTTCTTC. Protein sequence: CASSTGFNEQFF. This chain joins TRBV27 and TRBJ2-1; D might be TRBD1 (6 bases). CDR1 and CDR2 from the germline V gene are MNHEY and SMNVEV (reference sequence). This CDR3 comprises 12 residues. V shed 6 bases and J shed 6 bases, with 9 bases lying between them.

J is TRBJ2-7 and V is TRBV28; 10 nucleotides line up with TRBD1. The CDR3 runs to 15 residues. The germline CDR1 and CDR2 sequences are MDHEN and SYDVKM. V was pared by 6 bases and J by 0 bases, with 5 bases of the junction left unmatched. In nucleotides, the CDR3 is TGTGCCAGCAGGTACCGGGACAGGGGCTCCTACGAGCAGTACTTC. Its translation: CASRYRDRGSYEQYF. Based on the CDR3 plus reference TRBV28 and TRBJ2-7, the full variable domain is DVKVTQSSRYLVKRTGEKVFLECVQDMDHENMFWYRQDPGLGLRLIYFSYDVKMKEKGDIPEGYSVSREKKERFSLILESASTNQTSMYLCASRYRDRGSYEQYFGPGTRLTVT.

This clone appeared a single time. The genes are TRBV29-1 and TRBJ2-1, with 10 bases identical to TRBD1. The V segment lost 7 bases and the J segment 3 bases; nucleotides outside the gene matches: 9. CDR1 and CDR2 (germline): SQVTM, ANQGSEA. The CDR3 is 15 amino acids. In nucleotides, the CDR3 is TGCAGCGAAGAAAGGACAGGGGGTATCTACAATGAGCAGTTCTTC. Protein sequence: CSEERTGGIYNEQFF.

V usage is TRBV4-1 and J usage is TRBJ2-1; TRBD2 matches at 8 bases. The ends lost 1 base at V and 5 bases at J; junction bases unmatched: 7. This CDR3 region has 16 residues. Germline V gene data show CDR1 as MGHRA and CDR2 as YSYEKL. The CDR3 protein is CASSQGPIAGHNEQFF. The DNA of the CDR3 is TGCGCCAGCAGCCAAGGTCCCATAGCGGGACACAATGAGCAGTTCTTC.

The V call is TRBV7-7, the J call TRBJ2-7; tentatively, D is TRBD1 or TRBD2 (5 bases each). The V end lost 5 bases, the J end lost 2 bases, and 16 bases lay between the germline ends. The CDR3 length is 15 residues. Germline V lookup: CDR1 SSHAT, CDR2 FNYEAQ (reference sequence). The CDR3 sequence: CASSTRPGPPYEQYF. The CDR3 DNA reads as TGTGCCAGCAGCACCCGTCCGGGACCCCCCTACGAGCAGTACTTC. Supplemented by reference TRBV7-7 and TRBJ2-7, the full variable domain reads GAGVSQSPRYKVTKRGQDVTLRCDPISSHATLYWYQQALGQGPEFLTYFNYEAQPDKSGLPSDRFSAERPEGSISTLTIQRTEQRDSAMYRCASSTRPGPPYEQYFGPGTRLTVT.

This clone has a single count. The gene calls are TRBV28 and TRBJ2-5, with 12 bases fitting TRBD2. The CDR3 runs 14 residues. CDR1 MDHEN and CDR2 SYDVKM come from the germline V gene. The J segment lost 4 bases and the V segment lost 6 bases, leaving 3 bases of the junction unmatched. In DNA form, the CDR3 reads TGTGCCAGCAGGTTACTAGCGGGAGGAGAGACCCAGTACTTC. Translation gives CASRLLAGGETQYF. Full variable domain (rest looked up from reference TRBV28 and TRBJ2-5): DVKVTQSSRYLVKRTGEKVFLECVQDMDHENMFWYRQDPGLGLRLIYFSYDVKMKEKGDIPEGYSVSREKKERFSLILESASTNQTSMYLCASRLLAGGETQYFGPGTRLLVL.